Shown below are 3 T cell receptor beta chains from a single sample sequenced in a study of siplizumab effects on memory and regulatory T cells. The table came from immunoSEQ multiplex PCR; TCRdb's copy has only in-frame clones and leaves some out. The table shows about 72,000 clones, with roughly nine tenths occurring only once. The sequenced material came from CD8+ T cells sorted from blood. All receptors derive from a human donor in good health.

The V call is TRBV11-2, the J call TRBJ1-1; D may be TRBD1 (6 bases). The V gene lost 1 base and the J gene lost 6 bases, with 12 bases spanning the gap. This CDR3 is built from 14 residues. The germline V gene has CDR1 SGHAT and CDR2 FQNNGV. CDR3 nucleotides: TGTGCCAGCAGCTTAGTGTCGGGGGCGCCTGAAGCTTTCTTT. It is translated as CASSLVSGAPEAFF.

The chain has TRBV4-1 and TRBJ2-4, with TRBD1 identical over 8 bases. This CDR3 is 13 amino acids long. Germline V CDR1 and CDR2: MGHRA, YSYEKL. Trimming at V came to 1 base and at J to 15 bases, leaving 8 bases not matched to a gene. CDR3 protein: CASSQVDRGQAYF. CDR3 nucleotide sequence: TGCGCCAGCAGCCAAGTTGATCGGGGACAGGCGTACTTC.

This clone was seen once. The chain joins TRBV9 to TRBJ1-1, with unresolved D. There are 14 residues in the CDR3. The V gene lost 5 bases and the J gene lost 5 bases, with 16 bases spanning the gap. Germline CDR1 reads SGDLS; CDR2 reads YYNGEE. The chain's CDR3 is CASSAGAGWTEAFF. The DNA for the CDR3 is TGTGCCAGCAGTGCCGGAGCGGGGTGGACTGAAGCTTTCTTT.